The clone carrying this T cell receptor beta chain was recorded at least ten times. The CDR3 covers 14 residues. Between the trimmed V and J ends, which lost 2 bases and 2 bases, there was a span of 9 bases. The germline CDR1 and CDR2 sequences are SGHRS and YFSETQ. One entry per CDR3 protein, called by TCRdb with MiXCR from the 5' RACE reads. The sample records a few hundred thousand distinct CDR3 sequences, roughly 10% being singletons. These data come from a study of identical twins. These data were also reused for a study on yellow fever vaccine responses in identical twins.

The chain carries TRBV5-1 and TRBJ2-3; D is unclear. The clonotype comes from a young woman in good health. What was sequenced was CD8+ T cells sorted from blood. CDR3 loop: CASSLHTYTDTQYF. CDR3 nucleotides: TGCGCCAGCAGCTTACACACCTACACAGATACGCAGTATTTT.